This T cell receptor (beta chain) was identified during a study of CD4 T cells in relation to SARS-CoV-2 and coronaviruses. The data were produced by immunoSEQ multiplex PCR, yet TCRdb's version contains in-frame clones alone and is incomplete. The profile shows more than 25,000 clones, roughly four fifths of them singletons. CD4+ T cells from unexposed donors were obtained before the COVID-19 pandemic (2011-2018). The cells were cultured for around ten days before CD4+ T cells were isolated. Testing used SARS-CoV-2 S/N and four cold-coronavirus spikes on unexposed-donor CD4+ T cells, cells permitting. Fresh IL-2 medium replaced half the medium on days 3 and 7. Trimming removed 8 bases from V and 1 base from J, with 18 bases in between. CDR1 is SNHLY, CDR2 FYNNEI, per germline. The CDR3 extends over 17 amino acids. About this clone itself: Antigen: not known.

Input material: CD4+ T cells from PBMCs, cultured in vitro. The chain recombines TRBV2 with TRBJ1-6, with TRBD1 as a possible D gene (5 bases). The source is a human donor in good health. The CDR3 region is CASGPGTGLSYNSPLHF. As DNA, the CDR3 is TGTGCCAGCGGCCCCGGGACGGGTTTGTCCTATAATTCACCCCTCCACTTT.